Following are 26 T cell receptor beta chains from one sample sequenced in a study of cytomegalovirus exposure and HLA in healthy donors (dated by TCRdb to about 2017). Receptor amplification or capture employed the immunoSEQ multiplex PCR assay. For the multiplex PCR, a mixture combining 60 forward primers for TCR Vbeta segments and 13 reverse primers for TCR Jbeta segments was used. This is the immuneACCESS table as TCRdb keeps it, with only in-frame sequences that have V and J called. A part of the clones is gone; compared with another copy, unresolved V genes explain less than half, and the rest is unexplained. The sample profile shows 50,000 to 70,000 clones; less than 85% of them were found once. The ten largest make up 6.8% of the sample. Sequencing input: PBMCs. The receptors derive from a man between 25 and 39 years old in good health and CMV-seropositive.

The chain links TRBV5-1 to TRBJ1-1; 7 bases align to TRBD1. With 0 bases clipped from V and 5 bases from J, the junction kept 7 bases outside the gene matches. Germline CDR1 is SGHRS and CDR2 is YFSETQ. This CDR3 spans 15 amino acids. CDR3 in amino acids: CASSLEGRGVTEAFF. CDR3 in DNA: TGCGCCAGCAGCTTGGAGGGCAGGGGGGTAACTGAAGCTTTCTTT.

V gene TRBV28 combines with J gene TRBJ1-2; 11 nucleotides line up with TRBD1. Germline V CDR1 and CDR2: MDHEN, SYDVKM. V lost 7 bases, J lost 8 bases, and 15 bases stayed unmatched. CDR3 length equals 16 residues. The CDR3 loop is CASIPLLGTGGYGYTF. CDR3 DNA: TGTGCCAGCATCCCCCTCTTGGGGACAGGGGGTTACGGCTACACCTTC.

The CDR3 nucleotides read TGTGCCAGCAGTGTTCGGACAGGGGTTAACTATGGCTACACCTTC. It translates to CASSVRTGVNYGYTF. The rearrangement links TRBV6-1 to TRBJ1-2; 9 nucleotides agree with TRBD1. The CDR3 is 15 residues long. Germline loops: CDR1 MNHNS, CDR2 SASEGT. J lost 1 base, V lost 4 bases, and 4 bases had no gene match.

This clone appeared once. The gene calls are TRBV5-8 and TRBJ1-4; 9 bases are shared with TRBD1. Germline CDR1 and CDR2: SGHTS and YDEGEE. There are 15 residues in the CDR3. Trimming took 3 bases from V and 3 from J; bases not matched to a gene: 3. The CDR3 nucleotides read TGTGCCAGCAGCTCCCGGACAGGGGCTAATGAAAAACTGTTTTTT. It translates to CASSSRTGANEKLFF.

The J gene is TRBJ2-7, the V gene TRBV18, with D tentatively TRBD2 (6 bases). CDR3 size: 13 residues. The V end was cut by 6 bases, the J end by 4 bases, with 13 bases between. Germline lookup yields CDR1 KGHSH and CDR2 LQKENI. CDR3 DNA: TGTGCCAGCTCCCCGGGGGTTTATTACGAGCAGTACTTC. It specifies CASSPGVYYEQYF. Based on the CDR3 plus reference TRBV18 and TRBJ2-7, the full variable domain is NAGVMQNPRHLVRRRGQEARLRCSPMKGHSHVYWYRQLPEEGLKFMVYLQKENIIDESGMPKERFSAEFPKEGPSILRIQQVVRGDSAAYFCASSPGVYYEQYFGPGTRLTVT.

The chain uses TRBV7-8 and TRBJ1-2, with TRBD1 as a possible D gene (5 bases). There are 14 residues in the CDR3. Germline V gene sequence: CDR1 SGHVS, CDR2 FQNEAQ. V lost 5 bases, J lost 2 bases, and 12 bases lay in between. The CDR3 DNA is TGTGCCAGCAGCCCCCTCGCAGGGAACTATGGCTACACCTTC. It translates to CASSPLAGNYGYTF.

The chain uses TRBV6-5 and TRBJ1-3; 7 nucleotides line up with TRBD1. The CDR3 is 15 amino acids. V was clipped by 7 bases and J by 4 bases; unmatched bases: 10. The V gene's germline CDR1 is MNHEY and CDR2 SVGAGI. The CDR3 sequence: CASILMEGAGNTIYF. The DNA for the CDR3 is TGTGCCAGCATCTTAATGGAGGGGGCGGGAAACACCATATATTTT.

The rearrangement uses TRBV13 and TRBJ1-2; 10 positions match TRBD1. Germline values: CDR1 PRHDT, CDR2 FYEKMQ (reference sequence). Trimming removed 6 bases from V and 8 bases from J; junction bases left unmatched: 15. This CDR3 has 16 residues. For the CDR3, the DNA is TGTGCCAGCAGACGACAGGGGGCGTTTGTAGCCCGCGGCTACACCTTC. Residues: CASRRQGAFVARGYTF. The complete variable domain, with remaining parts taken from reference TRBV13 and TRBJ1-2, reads AAGVIQSPRHLIKEKRETATLKCYPIPRHDTVYWYQQGPGQDPQFLISFYEKMQSDKGSIPDRFSAQQFSDYHSELNMSSLELGDSALYFCASRRQGAFVARGYTFGSGTRLTVV.

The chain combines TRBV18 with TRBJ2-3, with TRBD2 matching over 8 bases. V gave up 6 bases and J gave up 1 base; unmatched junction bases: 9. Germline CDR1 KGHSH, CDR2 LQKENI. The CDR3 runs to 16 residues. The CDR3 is CASSPSGGVGTDTQYF. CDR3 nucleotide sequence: TGTGCCAGCTCCCCTTCGGGGGGGGTGGGCACAGATACGCAGTATTTT.

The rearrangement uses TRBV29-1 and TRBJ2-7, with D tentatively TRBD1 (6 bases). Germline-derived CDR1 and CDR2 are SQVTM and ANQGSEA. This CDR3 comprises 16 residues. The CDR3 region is CSDGLLGAPVLGEQYF. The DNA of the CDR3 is TGCAGTGACGGATTGTTGGGGGCCCCCGTTTTGGGCGAGCAGTACTTC.

CDR3 sequence: CASSVRGGLSEQFF. The CDR3 region has the DNA TGTGCCAGCAGCGTAAGGGGGGGCCTAAGTGAGCAGTTCTTC. The V gene is TRBV9, the J gene TRBJ2-1; tentatively, D is TRBD2 (7 bases). The length of the CDR3 is 14 residues. V lost 1 base to trimming and J lost 9 bases, with 14 bases between them. In germline, CDR1 is SGDLS, CDR2 YYNGEE.

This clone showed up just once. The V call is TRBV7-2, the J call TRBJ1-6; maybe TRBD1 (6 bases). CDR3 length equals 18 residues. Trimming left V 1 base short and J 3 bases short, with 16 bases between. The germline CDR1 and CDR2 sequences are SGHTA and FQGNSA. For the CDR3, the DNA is TGTGCCAGCAGCTTAGAGGGCAAAGGGGGTTTCTATAATTCACCCCTCCACTTT. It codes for CASSLEGKGGFYNSPLHF.

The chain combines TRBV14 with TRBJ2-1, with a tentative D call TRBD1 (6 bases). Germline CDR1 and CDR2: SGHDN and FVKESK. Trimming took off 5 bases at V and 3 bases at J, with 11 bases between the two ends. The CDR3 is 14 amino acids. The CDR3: CASSGTMGYNEQFF. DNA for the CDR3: TGTGCCAGCAGCGGGACAATGGGCTACAATGAGCAGTTCTTC.

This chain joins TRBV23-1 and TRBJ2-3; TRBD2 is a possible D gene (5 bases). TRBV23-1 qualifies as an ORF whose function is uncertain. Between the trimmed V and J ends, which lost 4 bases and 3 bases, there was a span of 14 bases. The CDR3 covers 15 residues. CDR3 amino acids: CASSLFTRDTDTQYF. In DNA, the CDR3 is TGCGCCAGCAGTCTCTTCACCCGGGATACAGATACGCAGTATTTT.

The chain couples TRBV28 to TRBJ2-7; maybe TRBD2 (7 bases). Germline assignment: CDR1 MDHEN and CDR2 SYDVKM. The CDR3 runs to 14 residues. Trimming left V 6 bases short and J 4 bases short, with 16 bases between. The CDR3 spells CASSWGGTIYEQYF. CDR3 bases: TGTGCCAGCAGCTGGGGGGGGACAATTTACGAGCAGTACTTC.

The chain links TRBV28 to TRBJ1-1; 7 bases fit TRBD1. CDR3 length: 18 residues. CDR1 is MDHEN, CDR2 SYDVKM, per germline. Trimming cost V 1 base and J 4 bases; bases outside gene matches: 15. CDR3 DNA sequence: TGTGCCAGCAGTTTATCCCAGCGCCAGGGGGGTTTAGGCACTGAAGCTTTCTTT. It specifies CASSLSQRQGGLGTEAFF.

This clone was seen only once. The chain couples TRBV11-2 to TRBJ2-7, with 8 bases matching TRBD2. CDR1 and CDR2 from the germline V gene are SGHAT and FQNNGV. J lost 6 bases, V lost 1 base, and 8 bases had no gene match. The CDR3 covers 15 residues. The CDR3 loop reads CASSLGVGGGREQYF. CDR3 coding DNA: TGTGCCAGCAGCTTAGGGGTCGGGGGGGGCCGCGAGCAGTACTTC.

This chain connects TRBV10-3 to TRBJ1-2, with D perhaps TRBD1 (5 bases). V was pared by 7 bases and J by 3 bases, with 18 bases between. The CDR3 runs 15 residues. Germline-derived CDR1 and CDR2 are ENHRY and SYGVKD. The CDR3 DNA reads TGTGCCATCAAGAAGGGCGGAGGGGAGGACTATGGCTACACCTTC. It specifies CAIKKGGGEDYGYTF.

CDR3 region: CASSPRLNTEAFF. CDR3 bases: TGTGCCAGCAGTCCCAGGTTGAACACTGAAGCTTTCTTT. The rearrangement links TRBV28 to TRBJ1-1, with D hard to call. The CDR3 extends over 13 amino acids. The V and J ends lost 5 bases and 0 bases respectively, with 7 bases between them. CDR1 is MDHEN and CDR2 is SYDVKM in the germline V gene.

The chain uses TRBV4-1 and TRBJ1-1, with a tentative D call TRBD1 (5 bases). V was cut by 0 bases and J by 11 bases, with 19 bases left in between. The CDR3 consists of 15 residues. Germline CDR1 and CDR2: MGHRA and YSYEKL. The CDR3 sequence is CASSQELRGSQEAFF. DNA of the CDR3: TGCGCCAGCAGCCAAGAGTTAAGGGGATCTCAGGAGGCTTTCTTT.

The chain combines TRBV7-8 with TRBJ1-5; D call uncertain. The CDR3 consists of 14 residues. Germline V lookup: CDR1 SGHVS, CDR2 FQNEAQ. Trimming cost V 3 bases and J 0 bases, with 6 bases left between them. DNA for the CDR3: TGTGCCAGCAGCTTCCTAGATAGCAATCAGCCCCAGCATTTT. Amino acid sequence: CASSFLDSNQPQHF. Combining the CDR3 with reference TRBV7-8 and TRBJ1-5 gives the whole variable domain GAGVSQSPRYKVAKRGQDVALRCDPISGHVSLFWYQQALGQGPEFLTYFQNEAQLDKSGLPSDRFFAERPEGSVSTLKIQRTQQEDSAVYLCASSFLDSNQPQHFGDGTRLSIL.

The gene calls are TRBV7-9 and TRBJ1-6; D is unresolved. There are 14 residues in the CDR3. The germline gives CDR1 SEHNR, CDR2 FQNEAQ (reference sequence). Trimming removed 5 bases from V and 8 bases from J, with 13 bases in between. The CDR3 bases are TGTGCCAGCAGCCGGTCCCTCCTGGATTCACCCCTCCACTTT. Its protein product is CASSRSLLDSPLHF.

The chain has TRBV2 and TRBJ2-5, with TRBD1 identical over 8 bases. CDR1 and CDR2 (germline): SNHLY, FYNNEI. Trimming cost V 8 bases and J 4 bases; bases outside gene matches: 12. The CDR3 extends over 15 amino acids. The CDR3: CASGPLDRARETQYF. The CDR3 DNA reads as TGTGCCAGCGGACCTCTGGACAGGGCACGAGAGACCCAGTACTTC.

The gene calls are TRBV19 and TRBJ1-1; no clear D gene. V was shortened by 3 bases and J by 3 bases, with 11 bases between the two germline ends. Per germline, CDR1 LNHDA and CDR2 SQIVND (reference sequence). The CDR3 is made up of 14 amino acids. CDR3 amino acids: CASSMAWQDTEAFF. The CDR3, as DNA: TGTGCCAGTAGTATGGCCTGGCAGGACACTGAAGCTTTCTTT.

The CDR3 here is CASSASGGVNDEQFF. In DNA, the CDR3 is TGTGCCAGCAGTGCCTCGGGGGGGGTGAACGATGAGCAGTTCTTC. The rearrangement uses TRBV28 and TRBJ2-1; 8 nucleotides align to TRBD2. J was trimmed by 8 bases and V by 5 bases; bases with no gene match: 11. Germline V gene lookup returns CDR1 MDHEN and CDR2 SYDVKM. This CDR3 contains 15 residues.

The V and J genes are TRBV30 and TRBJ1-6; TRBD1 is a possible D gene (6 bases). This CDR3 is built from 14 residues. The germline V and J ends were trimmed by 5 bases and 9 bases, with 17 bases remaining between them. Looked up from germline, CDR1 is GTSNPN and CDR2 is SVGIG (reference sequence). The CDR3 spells CAWAAGVVASPLHF. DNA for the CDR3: TGTGCCTGGGCTGCAGGGGTTGTAGCTTCACCCCTCCACTTT.